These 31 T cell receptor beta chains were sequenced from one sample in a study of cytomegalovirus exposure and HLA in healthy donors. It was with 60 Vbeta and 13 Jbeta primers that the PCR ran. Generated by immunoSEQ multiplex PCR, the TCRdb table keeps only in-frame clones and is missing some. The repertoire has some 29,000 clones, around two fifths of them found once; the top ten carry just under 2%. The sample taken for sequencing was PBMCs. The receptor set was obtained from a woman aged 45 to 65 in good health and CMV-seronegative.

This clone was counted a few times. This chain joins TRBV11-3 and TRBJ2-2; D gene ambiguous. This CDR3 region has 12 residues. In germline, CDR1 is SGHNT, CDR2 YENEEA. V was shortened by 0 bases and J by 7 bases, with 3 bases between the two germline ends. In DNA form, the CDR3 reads TGTGCCAGCAGCTTAGACTTCGGGGAGCTGTTTTTT. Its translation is CASSLDFGELFF.

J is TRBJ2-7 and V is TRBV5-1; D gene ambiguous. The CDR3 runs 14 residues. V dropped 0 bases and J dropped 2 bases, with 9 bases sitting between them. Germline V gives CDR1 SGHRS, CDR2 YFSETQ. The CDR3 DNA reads TGCGCCAGCAGCTTGGGGCAGGTAGCCTACGAGCAGTACTTC. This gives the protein CASSLGQVAYEQYF.

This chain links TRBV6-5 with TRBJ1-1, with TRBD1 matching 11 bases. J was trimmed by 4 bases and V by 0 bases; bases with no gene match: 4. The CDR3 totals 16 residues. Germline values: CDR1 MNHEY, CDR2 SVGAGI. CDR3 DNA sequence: TGTGCCAGCAGTTACTCGTTAGGACAGGGGGCCACTGAAGCTTTCTTT. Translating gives CASSYSLGQGATEAFF.

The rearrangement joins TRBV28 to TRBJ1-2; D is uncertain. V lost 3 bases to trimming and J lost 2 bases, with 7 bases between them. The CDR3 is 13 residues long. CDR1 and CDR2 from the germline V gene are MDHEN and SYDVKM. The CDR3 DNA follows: TGTGCCAGCAGTTTGATCACAAACTATGGCTACACCTTC. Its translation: CASSLITNYGYTF.

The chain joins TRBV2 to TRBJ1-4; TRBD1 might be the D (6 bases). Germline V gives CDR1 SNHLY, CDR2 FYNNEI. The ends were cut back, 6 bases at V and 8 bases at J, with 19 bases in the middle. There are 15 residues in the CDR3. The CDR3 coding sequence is TGTGCCAGCAGCTCGAACAGGGCAGTAGGAGAAAAACTGTTTTTT. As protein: CASSSNRAVGEKLFF. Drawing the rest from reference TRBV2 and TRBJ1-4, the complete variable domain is EPEVTQTPSHQVTQMGQEVILRCVPISNHLYFYWYRQILGQKVEFLVSFYNNEISEKSEIFDDQFSVERPDGSNFTLKIRSTKLEDSAMYFCASSSNRAVGEKLFFGSGTQLSVL.

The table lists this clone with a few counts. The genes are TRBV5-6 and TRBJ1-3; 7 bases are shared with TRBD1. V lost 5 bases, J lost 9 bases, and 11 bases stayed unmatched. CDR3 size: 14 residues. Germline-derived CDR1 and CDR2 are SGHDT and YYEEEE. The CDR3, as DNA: TGTGCCAGCAGGTTGCGACAGGGTGAAGGCACCATATATTTT. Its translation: CASRLRQGEGTIYF.

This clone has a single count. The CDR3 DNA sequence: TGTGCCAGCAGTTACTCACAGGGTAACTATGGCTACACCTTC. It specifies CASSYSQGNYGYTF. The chain recombines TRBV6-6 with TRBJ1-2; weak D call: TRBD1 (6 bases). Germline V gene data show CDR1 as MNHNY and CDR2 as SVGAGI (reference sequence). V was clipped by 0 bases and J by 1 base, with 6 bases between them. The CDR3 length is 14 residues.

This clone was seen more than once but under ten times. The CDR3 is CASSESPGLAGVSSGLQETQYF. CDR3 in DNA: TGCGCCAGCAGTGAGTCACCGGGACTAGCGGGGGTCTCCTCCGGCCTACAAGAGACCCAGTACTTC. V gene TRBV10-1 combines with J gene TRBJ2-5; 14 bases line up with TRBD2. CDR1 is WNHNN, CDR2 SYGVQD, per germline (reference sequence). This CDR3 is built from 22 residues. V lost 0 bases and J lost 2; bases outside the gene matches: 17.

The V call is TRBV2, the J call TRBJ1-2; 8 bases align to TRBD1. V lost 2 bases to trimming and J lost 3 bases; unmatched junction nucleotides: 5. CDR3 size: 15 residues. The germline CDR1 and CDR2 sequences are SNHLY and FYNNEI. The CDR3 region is CASSESDRDHYGYTF. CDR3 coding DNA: TGTGCCAGCAGTGAATCGGACAGGGATCACTATGGCTACACCTTC. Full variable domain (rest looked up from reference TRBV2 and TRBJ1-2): EPEVTQTPSHQVTQMGQEVILRCVPISNHLYFYWYRQILGQKVEFLVSFYNNEISEKSEIFDDQFSVERPDGSNFTLKIRSTKLEDSAMYFCASSESDRDHYGYTFGSGTRLTVV.

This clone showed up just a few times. CDR3 amino acids: CASSLGFRGTGEGYSNQPQHF. The CDR3, as DNA: TGTGCCAGCAGCTTAGGGTTCAGGGGGACAGGGGAGGGCTATAGCAATCAGCCCCAGCATTTT. The chain uses TRBV7-6 and TRBJ1-5, with 10 bases identical to TRBD1. V shed 1 base, J shed 0 bases, and the junction held 15 bases outside the gene matches. CDR1 and CDR2 from the germline V gene are SGHVS and FNYEAQ. The CDR3 covers 21 residues. Variable domain in full (rest from reference TRBV7-6 and TRBJ1-5): GAGVSQSPRYKVTKRGQDVALRCDPISGHVSLYWYRQALGQGPEFLTYFNYEAQQDKSGLPNDRFSAERPEGSISTLTIQRTEQRDSAMYRCASSLGFRGTGEGYSNQPQHFGDGTRLSIL.

This CDR3 reads CASSYLDSSYEQYF. CDR3 sequence (DNA): TGTGCCAGCAGTTATTTGGACAGCTCCTACGAGCAGTACTTC. This chain links TRBV6-9 with TRBJ2-7; tentatively, D is TRBD1 (6 bases). V lost 1 base, J lost 0 bases, and 7 bases lay in between. This CDR3 has 14 amino acids. Per the germline V gene, CDR1 is MNHGY and CDR2 is SVAAGI.

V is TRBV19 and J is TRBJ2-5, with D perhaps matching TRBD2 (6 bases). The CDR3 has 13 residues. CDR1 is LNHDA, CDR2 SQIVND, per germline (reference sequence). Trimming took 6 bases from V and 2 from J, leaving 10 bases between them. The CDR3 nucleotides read TGTGCCAGTAGGGGGGGTGTACAAGAGACCCAGTACTTC. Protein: CASRGGVQETQYF.

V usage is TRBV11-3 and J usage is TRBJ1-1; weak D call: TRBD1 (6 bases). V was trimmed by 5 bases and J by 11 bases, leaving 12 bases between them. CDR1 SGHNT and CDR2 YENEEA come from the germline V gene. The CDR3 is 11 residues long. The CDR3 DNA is TGTGCCAGCAGCGACGGGACATCGGCTTTCTTT. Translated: CASSDGTSAFF.

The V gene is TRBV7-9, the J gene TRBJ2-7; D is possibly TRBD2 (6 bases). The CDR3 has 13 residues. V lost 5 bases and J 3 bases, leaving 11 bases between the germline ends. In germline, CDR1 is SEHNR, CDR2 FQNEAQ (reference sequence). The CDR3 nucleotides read TGTGCCAGCAGCGGCGGGACCAACTACGAGCAGTACTTC. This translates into CASSGGTNYEQYF.

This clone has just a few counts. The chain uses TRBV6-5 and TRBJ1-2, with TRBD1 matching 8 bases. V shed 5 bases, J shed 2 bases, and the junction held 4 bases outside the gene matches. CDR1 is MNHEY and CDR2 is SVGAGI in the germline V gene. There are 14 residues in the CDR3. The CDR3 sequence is CASSRDRRNYGYTF. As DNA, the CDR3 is TGTGCCAGCAGTCGGGACAGGAGAAACTATGGCTACACCTTC.

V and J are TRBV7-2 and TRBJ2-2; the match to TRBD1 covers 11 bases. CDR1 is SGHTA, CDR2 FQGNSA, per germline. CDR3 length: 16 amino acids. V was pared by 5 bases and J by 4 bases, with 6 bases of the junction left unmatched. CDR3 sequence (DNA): TGTGCCAGCAGCCGGACAGGGGGCGCGGGCACCGGGGAGCTGTTTTTT. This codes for CASSRTGGAGTGELFF.

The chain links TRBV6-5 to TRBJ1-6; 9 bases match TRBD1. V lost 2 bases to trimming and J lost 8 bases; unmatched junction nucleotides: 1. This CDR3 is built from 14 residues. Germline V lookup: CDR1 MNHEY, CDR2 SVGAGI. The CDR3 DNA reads TGTGCCAGCAGTTACAGGACAGGGGATTCACCCCTCCACTTT. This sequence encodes CASSYRTGDSPLHF.

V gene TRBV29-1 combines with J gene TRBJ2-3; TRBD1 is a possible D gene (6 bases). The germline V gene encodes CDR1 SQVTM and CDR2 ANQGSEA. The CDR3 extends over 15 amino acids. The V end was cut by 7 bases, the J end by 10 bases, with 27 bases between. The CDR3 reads CSGDYRVYGEWAQYF. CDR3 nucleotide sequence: TGCAGCGGAGATTACAGGGTGTACGGGGAATGGGCGCAGTATTTT.

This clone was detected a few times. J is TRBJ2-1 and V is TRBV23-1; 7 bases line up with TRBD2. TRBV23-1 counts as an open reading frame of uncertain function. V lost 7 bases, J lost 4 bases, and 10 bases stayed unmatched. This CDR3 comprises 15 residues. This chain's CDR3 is CASITAGVYYNEQFF. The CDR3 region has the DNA TGCGCCAGCATAACGGCGGGAGTTTATTACAATGAGCAGTTCTTC.

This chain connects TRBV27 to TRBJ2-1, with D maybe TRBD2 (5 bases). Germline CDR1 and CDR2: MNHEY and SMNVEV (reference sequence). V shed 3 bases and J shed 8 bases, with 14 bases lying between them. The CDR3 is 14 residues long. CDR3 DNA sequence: TGTGCCAGCAGTTTGGACTCAGAGATCGATGAGCAGTTCTTC. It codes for CASSLDSEIDEQFF.

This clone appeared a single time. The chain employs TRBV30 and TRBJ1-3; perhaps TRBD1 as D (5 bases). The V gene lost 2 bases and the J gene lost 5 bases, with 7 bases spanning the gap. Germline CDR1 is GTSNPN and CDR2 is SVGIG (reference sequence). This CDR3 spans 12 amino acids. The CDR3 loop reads CAWSQGRNTIYF. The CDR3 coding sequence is TGTGCCTGGAGTCAGGGCCGAAACACCATATATTTT.

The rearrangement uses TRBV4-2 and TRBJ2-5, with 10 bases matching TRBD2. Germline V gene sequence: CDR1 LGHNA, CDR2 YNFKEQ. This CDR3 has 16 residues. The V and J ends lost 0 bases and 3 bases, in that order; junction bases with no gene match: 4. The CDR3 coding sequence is TGTGCCAGCAGCCAAGACCAGCGGGGGGGGGAAGAGACCCAGTACTTC. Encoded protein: CASSQDQRGGEETQYF.

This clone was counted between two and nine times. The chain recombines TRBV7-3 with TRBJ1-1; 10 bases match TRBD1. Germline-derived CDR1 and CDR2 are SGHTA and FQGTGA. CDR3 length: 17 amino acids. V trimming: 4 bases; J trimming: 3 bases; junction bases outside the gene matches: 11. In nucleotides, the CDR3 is TGTGCCAGCAGCTCCGGGCCGGGACAGGGGAGGGACACTGAAGCTTTCTTT. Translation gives CASSSGPGQGRDTEAFF.

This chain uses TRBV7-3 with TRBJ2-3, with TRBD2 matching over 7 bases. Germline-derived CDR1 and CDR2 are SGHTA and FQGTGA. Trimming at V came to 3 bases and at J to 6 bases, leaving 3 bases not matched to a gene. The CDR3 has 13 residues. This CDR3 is CASSFGGGDTQYF. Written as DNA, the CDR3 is TGTGCCAGCAGCTTCGGGGGAGGGGATACGCAGTATTTT.

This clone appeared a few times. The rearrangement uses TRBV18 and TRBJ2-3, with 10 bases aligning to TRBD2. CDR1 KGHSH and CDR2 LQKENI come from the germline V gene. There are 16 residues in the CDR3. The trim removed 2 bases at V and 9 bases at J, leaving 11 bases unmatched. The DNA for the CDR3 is TGTGCCAGCTCACCAACCTATAGCGGGGGGTCCCTAACGCAGTATTTT. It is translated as CASSPTYSGGSLTQYF. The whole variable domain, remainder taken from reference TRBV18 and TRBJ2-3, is NAGVMQNPRHLVRRRGQEARLRCSPMKGHSHVYWYRQLPEEGLKFMVYLQKENIIDESGMPKERFSAEFPKEGPSILRIQQVVRGDSAAYFCASSPTYSGGSLTQYFGPGTRLTVL.

CDR3 DNA: TGTGCCAGCAGCCCCGGGTGGACTAGCGGGCCAGGGGAGCTGTTTTTT. Translating gives CASSPGWTSGPGELFF. J is TRBJ2-2 and V is TRBV9, with 11 positions matching TRBD2. Looked up from germline, CDR1 is SGDLS and CDR2 is YYNGEE. V lost 4 bases, J lost 8 bases, and 10 bases stayed unmatched. This CDR3 has 16 residues.

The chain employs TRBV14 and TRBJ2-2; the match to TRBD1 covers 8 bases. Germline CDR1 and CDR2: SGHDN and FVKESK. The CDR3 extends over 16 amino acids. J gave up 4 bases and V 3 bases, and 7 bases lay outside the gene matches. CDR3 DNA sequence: TGTGCCAGCAGCCATCGGACAGGGTTACTCACCGGGGAGCTGTTTTTT. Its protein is CASSHRTGLLTGELFF.

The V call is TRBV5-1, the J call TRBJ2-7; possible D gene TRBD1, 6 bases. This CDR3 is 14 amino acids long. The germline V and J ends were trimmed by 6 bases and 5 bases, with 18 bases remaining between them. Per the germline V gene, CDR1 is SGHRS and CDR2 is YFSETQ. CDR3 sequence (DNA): TGCGCCAGCAAGGGAACAGGGATGAGAAACGAGCAGTACTTC. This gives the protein CASKGTGMRNEQYF.

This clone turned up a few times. DNA of the CDR3: TGTGCCAGCCAGGGGACAGATGGAAACACCATATATTTT. This codes for CASQGTDGNTIYF. The rearrangement joins TRBV27 to TRBJ1-3, with 7 bases aligning to TRBD1. J lost 3 bases, V lost 8 bases, and 4 bases had no gene match. The CDR3 consists of 13 residues. CDR1 MNHEY and CDR2 SMNVEV come from the germline V gene (reference sequence).

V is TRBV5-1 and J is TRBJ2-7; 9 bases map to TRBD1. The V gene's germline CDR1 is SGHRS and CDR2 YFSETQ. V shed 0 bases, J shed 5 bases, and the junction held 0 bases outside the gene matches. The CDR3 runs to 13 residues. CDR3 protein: CASSLGQGDEQYF. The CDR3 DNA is TGCGCCAGCAGCTTGGGACAGGGGGACGAGCAGTACTTC.

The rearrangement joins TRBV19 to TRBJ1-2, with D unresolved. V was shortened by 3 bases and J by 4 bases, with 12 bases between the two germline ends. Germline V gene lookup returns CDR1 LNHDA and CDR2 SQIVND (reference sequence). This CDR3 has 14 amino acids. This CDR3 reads CASSISESLYGYTF. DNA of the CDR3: TGTGCCAGTAGTATTTCGGAGAGCCTCTATGGCTACACCTTC.